The 17 T cell receptor beta chains below come from one sample, sequenced in a study of T cell responses to AZD1222 COVID-19 vaccine. TCRdb's table, derived via immunoSEQ multiplex PCR, lists solely in-frame clones and lacks some. The sample lists 40,000 to 50,000 clones; around 88% were seen once. The specimen comprised peripheral blood, sampled 28 days after the second AZD1222 dose. The receptor set was obtained from an adult who received the AZD1222 COVID-19 vaccine.

This clone was seen only once. V is TRBV18 and J is TRBJ1-5, with 8 bases identical to TRBD1. With 3 bases clipped from V and 7 bases from J, the junction kept 5 bases outside the gene matches. Germline values: CDR1 KGHSH, CDR2 LQKENI. This CDR3 region has 14 residues. The CDR3 is CASSPKDRGQPQHF. CDR3 nucleotides: TGTGCCAGCTCACCTAAAGACAGGGGCCAGCCCCAGCATTTT.

CDR3 amino acids: CATRGGTRDLNEQFF. The CDR3 region has the DNA TGCGCCACCCGTGGCGGGACTAGGGATCTCAATGAGCAGTTCTTC. This chain joins TRBV5-1 and TRBJ2-1; 8 nucleotides align to TRBD2. The ends lost 9 bases at V and 6 bases at J; junction bases unmatched: 14. The germline gives CDR1 SGHRS, CDR2 YFSETQ. This CDR3 has 15 amino acids.

V is TRBV4-2 and J is TRBJ2-2; 12 bases are a match to TRBD2. V was pared by 1 base and J by 4 bases, with 4 bases of the junction left unmatched. Looked up from germline, CDR1 is LGHNA and CDR2 is YNFKEQ. CDR3 length: 17 amino acids. The CDR3 nucleotides read TGTGCCAGCAGCCAAGCAGGACTAGCGGGACTCACCGGGGAGCTGTTTTTT. The encoded protein is CASSQAGLAGLTGELFF.

The V gene is TRBV11-2, the J gene TRBJ2-1; D perhaps matches TRBD2 (7 bases). This CDR3 spans 18 amino acids. V was pared by 0 bases and J by 4 bases, with 19 bases between. CDR1 and CDR2 (germline): SGHAT, FQNNGV. CDR3 sequence (DNA): TGTGCCAGCAGCTTAGATGAGTGGGCTGCGGGGGCGTACAATGAGCAGTTCTTC. Protein: CASSLDEWAAGAYNEQFF.

The chain combines TRBV7-2 with TRBJ2-7; 7 bases match TRBD1. Germline assignment: CDR1 SGHTA and CDR2 FQGNSA. J was trimmed by 0 bases and V by 1 base; bases with no gene match: 6. The CDR3 spans 16 residues. The CDR3 sequence is CASSLETGASSYEQYF. As DNA, the CDR3 is TGTGCCAGCAGCTTAGAAACAGGGGCGAGCTCCTACGAGCAGTACTTC.

The V gene is TRBV15, the J gene TRBJ1-2; D unclear. The germline V gene encodes CDR1 LNHNV and CDR2 YYDKDF (reference sequence). The CDR3 runs to 14 residues. Trimming stripped 0 bases from V and 5 bases from J, with 10 bases between. The CDR3 is CATSREDGQYGYTF. The DNA of the CDR3 is TGTGCCACCAGCAGAGAGGACGGTCAATATGGCTACACCTTC.

This clone came up a few times. The chain couples TRBV29-1 to TRBJ2-1, with TRBD2 identical over 9 bases. The CDR3 is made up of 14 amino acids. V shed 5 bases and J 8 bases; nucleotides not matched to a gene: 10. Looked up from germline, CDR1 is SQVTM and CDR2 is ANQGSEA. CDR3 sequence reads: CSVYPSGASDEQFF. In DNA form, the CDR3 reads TGCAGCGTTTATCCTAGCGGGGCTAGCGATGAGCAGTTCTTC.

This clone occurred a few times. The rearrangement links TRBV7-9 to TRBJ2-2; 7 bases match TRBD1. The CDR3 is 16 residues long. The J segment lost 2 bases and the V segment lost 2 bases, leaving 5 bases of the junction unmatched. The germline V gene encodes CDR1 SEHNR and CDR2 FQNEAQ (reference sequence). The CDR3 is CASSLSSGGNTGELFF. The DNA of the CDR3 is TGTGCCAGCAGCTTAAGTTCAGGGGGTAACACCGGGGAGCTGTTTTTT. Based on the CDR3 plus reference TRBV7-9 and TRBJ2-2, the full variable domain is DTGVSQNPRHKITKRGQNVTFRCDPISEHNRLYWYRQTLGQGPEFLTYFQNEAQLEKSRLLSDRFSAERPKGSFSTLEIQRTEQGDSAMYLCASSLSSGGNTGELFFGEGSRLTVL.

The chain is built from TRBV12-3 or TRBV12-4 and TRBJ1-3; D is uncertain. The CDR3 extends over 13 amino acids. Trimming pared 5 bases from V and 4 bases from J, leaving 9 bases between. CDR3: CASSPSSGNTIYF. Written as DNA, the CDR3 is TGTGCCAGCAGTCCCTCTTCGGGAAACACCATATATTTT.

J is TRBJ1-1 and V is TRBV7-9, with 7 nucleotides matching TRBD1. V trimming: 5 bases; J trimming: 3 bases; junction bases outside the gene matches: 9. The germline gives CDR1 SEHNR, CDR2 FQNEAQ (reference sequence). The length of the CDR3 is 15 residues. The CDR3 here is CASSARQGIDTEAFF. For the CDR3, the DNA is TGTGCCAGCAGCGCCCGACAGGGTATCGACACTGAAGCTTTCTTT.

The genes are TRBV6-1 and TRBJ2-7; D perhaps matches TRBD1 (6 bases). Germline CDR1 and CDR2: MNHNS and SASEGT. The CDR3 runs to 15 residues. V was trimmed by 1 base and J by 2 bases, leaving 12 bases between them. CDR3 residues: CASSEVWTVTYEQYF. CDR3 nucleotide sequence: TGTGCCAGCAGTGAAGTTTGGACAGTAACCTACGAGCAGTACTTC.

The rearrangement joins TRBV7-9 to TRBJ2-1; no definite D call. Trimming cost V 4 bases and J 5 bases, with 6 bases left between them. The CDR3 extends over 12 amino acids. From germline, CDR1 is SEHNR and CDR2 FQNEAQ (reference sequence). The CDR3 DNA reads as TGTGCCAGCAGCTGGCAGAACAATGAGCAGTTCTTC. Translated: CASSWQNNEQFF.

The V call is TRBV5-1, the J call TRBJ1-1; D possibly corresponds to TRBD1 (5 bases). Trimming removed 4 bases from V and 3 bases from J, with 10 bases in between. The CDR3 extends over 13 amino acids. Germline V CDR1 and CDR2: SGHRS, YFSETQ. The CDR3 spells CASSPRGDTEAFF. CDR3 DNA: TGCGCCAGCAGCCCCCGGGGGGACACTGAAGCTTTCTTT. Drawing the rest from reference TRBV5-1 and TRBJ1-1, the complete variable domain is KAGVTQTPRYLIKTRGQQVTLSCSPISGHRSVSWYQQTPGQGLQFLFEYFSETQRNKGNFPGRFSGRQFSNSRSEMNVSTLELGDSALYLCASSPRGDTEAFFGQGTRLTVV.

V usage is TRBV3-1 (or the pseudogene TRBV3-2) and J usage is TRBJ1-3; 7 bases map to TRBD1. From germline, CDR1 is LGHDT and CDR2 YNNKEL (reference sequence). The CDR3 length is 15 residues. V gave up 4 bases and J gave up 0 bases; unmatched junction bases: 3. The CDR3 coding sequence is TGTGCCAGCAGCCGGGGACAGAGCTCTGGAAACACCATATATTTT. The encoded protein is CASSRGQSSGNTIYF.

This chain uses TRBV9 with TRBJ2-2; D not resolved. Germline V gene sequence: CDR1 SGDLS, CDR2 YYNGEE. The V end lost 3 bases, the J end lost 5 bases, and 14 bases lay between the germline ends. This CDR3 is 15 amino acids long. The CDR3 bases are TGTGCCAGCAGCGCCCCCCCCGGAGAGACCGGGGAGCTGTTTTTT. This sequence encodes CASSAPPGETGELFF.

The gene calls are TRBV7-8 and TRBJ2-7, with 10 bases identical to TRBD2. Germline CDR1 is SGHVS and CDR2 is FQNEAQ. Trimming took 4 bases from V and 7 from J; bases not matched to a gene: 13. This CDR3 comprises 16 residues. The chain's CDR3 is CASSYSRVAGGKEQYF. The CDR3 coding sequence is TGTGCCAGCAGCTACAGCAGGGTAGCGGGGGGAAAGGAGCAGTACTTC.

This chain links TRBV30 with TRBJ2-7; D gene ambiguous. The germline V and J ends were trimmed by 1 base and 4 bases, with 5 bases remaining between them. The CDR3 consists of 11 residues. Germline assignment: CDR1 GTSNPN and CDR2 SVGIG (reference sequence). CDR3 sequence (DNA): TGTGCCTGGAGTGGAATTTACGAGCAGTACTTC. Residues: CAWSGIYEQYF.